Described below is a single T cell receptor (beta chain) sequence and its context. Its specific antigen is unknown. No qualities accompany the bases; no much larger clone lies one base away. These data originate in a study of technical replicates of blood from a handful of donors (dated by TCRdb to 2017 to 2019). The protocol used for the library was the immunoSEQ multiplex PCR assay. Sourced from immuneACCESS, this table was stored by TCRdb with only in-frame sequences that have V and J called. A share of the clones is absent; for the studies checked, an unresolved V gene accounts for under half, and the remainder has no known explanation. This sample comprises tens of thousands of clones, about 90% of them detected only once. The ten largest clones add up to 0.42% of the sample. The CDR3 sequence holds 16 residues, the cysteine and phenylalanine included. Only the CDR3 part of the read is kept: 48 bases, read in frame from the first base. CDR1 and CDR2, looked up from the germline V gene, are SGHTA and FQGTGA. The germline V end is reduced by 5 bases and the J end by 1 base; junction bases left unmatched: 4.

The source of this sequence is a human donor in good health. The sample consisted of T cells isolated from PBMCs. The sequence joins TRBV7-3 to TRBJ2-7, with 14 bases aligning to TRBD2. The CDR3 region has the sequence CASSPGLAGVSYEQYF. The base sequence is TGTGCCAGCAGCCCGGGACTAGCGGGAGTATCCTACGAGCAGTACTTC. The full variable domain, with segments outside the CDR3 supplied by the reference TRBV7-3 and TRBJ2-7 proteins, appears as GAGVSQTPSNKVTEKGKYVELRCDPISGHTALYWYRQSLGQGPEFLIYFQGTGAADDSGLPNDRFFAVRPEGSVSTLKIQRTERGDSAVYLCASSPGLAGVSYEQYFGPGTRLTVT.